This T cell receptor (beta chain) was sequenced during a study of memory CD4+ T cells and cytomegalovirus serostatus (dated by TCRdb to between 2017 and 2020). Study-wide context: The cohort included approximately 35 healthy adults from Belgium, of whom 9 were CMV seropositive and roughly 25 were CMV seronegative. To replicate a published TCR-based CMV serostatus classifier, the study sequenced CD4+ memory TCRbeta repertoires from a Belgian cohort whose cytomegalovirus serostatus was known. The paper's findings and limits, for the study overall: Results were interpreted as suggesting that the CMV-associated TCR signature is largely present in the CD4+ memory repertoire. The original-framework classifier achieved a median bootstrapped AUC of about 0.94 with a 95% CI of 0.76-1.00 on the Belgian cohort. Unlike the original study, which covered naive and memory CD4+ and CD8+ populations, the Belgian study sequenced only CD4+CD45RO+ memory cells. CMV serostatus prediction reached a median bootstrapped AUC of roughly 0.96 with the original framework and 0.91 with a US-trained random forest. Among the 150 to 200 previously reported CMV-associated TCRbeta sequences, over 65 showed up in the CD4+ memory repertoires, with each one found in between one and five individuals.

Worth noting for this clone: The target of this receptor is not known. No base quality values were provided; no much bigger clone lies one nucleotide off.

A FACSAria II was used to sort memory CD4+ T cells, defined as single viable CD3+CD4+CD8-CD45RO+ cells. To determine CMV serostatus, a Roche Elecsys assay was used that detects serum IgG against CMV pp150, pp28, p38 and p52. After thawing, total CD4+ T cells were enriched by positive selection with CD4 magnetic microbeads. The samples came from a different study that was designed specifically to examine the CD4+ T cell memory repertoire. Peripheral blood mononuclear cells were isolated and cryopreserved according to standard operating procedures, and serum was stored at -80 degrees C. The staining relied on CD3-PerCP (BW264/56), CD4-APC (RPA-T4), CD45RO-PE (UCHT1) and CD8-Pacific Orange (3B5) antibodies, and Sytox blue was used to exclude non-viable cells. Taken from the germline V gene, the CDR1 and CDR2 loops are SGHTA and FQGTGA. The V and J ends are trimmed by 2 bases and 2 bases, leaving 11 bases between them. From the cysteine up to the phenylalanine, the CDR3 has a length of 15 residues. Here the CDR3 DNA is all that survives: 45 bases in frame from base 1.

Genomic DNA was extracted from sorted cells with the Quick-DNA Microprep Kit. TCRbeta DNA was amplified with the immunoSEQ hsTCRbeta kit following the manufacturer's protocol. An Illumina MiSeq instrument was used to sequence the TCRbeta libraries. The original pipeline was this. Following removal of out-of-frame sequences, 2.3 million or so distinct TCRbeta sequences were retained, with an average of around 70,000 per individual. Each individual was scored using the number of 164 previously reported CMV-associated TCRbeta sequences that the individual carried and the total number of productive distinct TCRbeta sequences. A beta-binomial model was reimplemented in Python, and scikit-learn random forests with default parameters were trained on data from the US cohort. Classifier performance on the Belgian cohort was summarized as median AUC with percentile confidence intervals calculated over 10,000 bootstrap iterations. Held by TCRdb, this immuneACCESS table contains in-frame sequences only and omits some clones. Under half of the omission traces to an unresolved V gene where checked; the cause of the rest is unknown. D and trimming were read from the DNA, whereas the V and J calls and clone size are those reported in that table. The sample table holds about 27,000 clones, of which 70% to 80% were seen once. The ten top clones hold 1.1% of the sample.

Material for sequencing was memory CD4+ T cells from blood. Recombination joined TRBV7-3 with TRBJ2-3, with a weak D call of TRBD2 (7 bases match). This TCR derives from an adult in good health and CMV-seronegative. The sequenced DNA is TGTGCCAGCAGCTTAGGGGGGGCCCCCACAGATACGCAGTATTTT. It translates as CASSLGGAPTDTQYF. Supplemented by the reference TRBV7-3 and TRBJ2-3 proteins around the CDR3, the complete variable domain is GAGVSQTPSNKVTEKGKYVELRCDPISGHTALYWYRQSLGQGPEFLIYFQGTGAADDSGLPNDRFFAVRPEGSVSTLKIQRTERGDSAVYLCASSLGGAPTDTQYFGPGTRLTVL.